The 25 T cell receptor beta chains below all came from one sample that was sequenced in a study of blood T cells in healthy people across ages. PCR was performed a second time for about 7 to 12 cycles using a sample-barcoded 5' primer and a J-beta primer mix. TCRdb called the 5' RACE reads again in MiXCR, with one record for every CDR3 protein. Of 700,000 or so distinct CDR3 sequences listed, roughly two fifths are singletons. The specimen was blood. The receptors shown here come from a man older than 75 in good health.

This chain links TRBV20-1 with TRBJ2-7, with D tentatively TRBD1 (5 bases). Trimming took off 7 bases at V and 2 bases at J, with 18 bases between the two ends. The CDR3 is 14 residues long. CDR1 and CDR2 from the germline V gene are DFQATT and SNEGSKA (reference sequence). The CDR3 sequence is CSVLSPKGAYEQYF. The CDR3 DNA follows: TGCAGTGTCCTGTCCCCGAAAGGGGCCTACGAGCAGTACTTC.

The sample holds one count of this clonotype. The rearrangement uses TRBV7-2 and TRBJ1-4; 8 bases map to TRBD1. The V and J ends lost 1 base and 7 bases, in that order; junction bases with no gene match: 5. Germline values: CDR1 SGHTA, CDR2 FQGNSA. This CDR3 is 15 amino acids long. CDR3 in DNA: TGTGCCAGCAGCTTAGTGGCAGGGGGCGGTGAAAAACTGTTTTTT. It encodes CASSLVAGGGEKLFF.

This chain connects TRBV12-3 or TRBV12-4 to TRBJ2-5, with 7 bases lining up with TRBD2. V dropped 6 bases and J dropped 4; count of bases not matched to a gene: 8. This CDR3 has 14 amino acids. CDR3 in DNA: TGTGCCAGCAGCCCAACCCCGGGAGGAGAGACCCAGTACTTC. It encodes CASSPTPGGETQYF.

V and J are TRBV18 and TRBJ1-6; 9 bases match TRBD1. The V and J ends lost 6 bases and 5 bases, in that order; junction bases with no gene match: 8. The CDR3 is made up of 16 amino acids. Germline CDR1 reads KGHSH; CDR2 reads LQKENI. CDR3 nucleotide sequence: TGTGCCAGCTCCCGTCCCGGGACAGGGAATAATTCACCCCTCCACTTT. It encodes CASSRPGTGNNSPLHF.

In the case of this clonotype: Possible read error: a much larger clone is one base away. The J gene is TRBJ1-2, the V gene TRBV7-2; 9 bases fit TRBD1. Germline CDR1 is SGHTA and CDR2 is FQGNSA. This CDR3 has 15 amino acids. This chain's CDR3 is CASSLVDRGFYGHTF. The CDR3, as DNA: TGTGCCAGCAGCTTAGTGGACAGGGGATTCTATGGCCACACCTTC.

For this clonotype: Sequence at one end of the junction differs from germline and may be a read error. The chain couples TRBV20-1 to TRBJ2-1; 11 bases are shared with TRBD1. The CDR3 loop spans 14 amino acids. Germline V gives CDR1 DFQATT, CDR2 SNEGSKA (reference sequence). Here the CDR3 DNA reads TGCAGTGCTGTTCGGACAGGGGGCGTTAATGAGCAGTTATTC. This codes for CSAVRTGGVNEQLF.

As for this clonotype: A read error may produce the germline difference seen at one junction end. The J gene is TRBJ2-4, the V gene TRBV4-2; tentatively, D is TRBD2 (6 bases). The CDR3 contains 13 residues. Germline V lookup: CDR1 LGHNA, CDR2 YNFKEQ. The CDR3 loop reads CASGQAVGGTLYF. Written as DNA, the CDR3 is TGTGCCAGCGGCCAAGCGGTCGGAGGGACCCTGTACTTC.

The chain combines TRBV4-1 with TRBJ1-2, with TRBD1 as a possible D gene (5 bases). Germline V gene lookup returns CDR1 MGHRA and CDR2 YSYEKL. The V and J ends lost 4 bases and 8 bases respectively, with 17 bases between them. The CDR3 extends over 14 amino acids. CDR3 sequence reads: CASSPRGEGIGYTF. CDR3 nucleotides: TGCGCCAGCAGCCCACGGGGGGAGGGGATCGGCTACACCTTC.

The V and J genes are TRBV4-2 and TRBJ2-2; D unresolved. This CDR3 contains 12 residues. Germline V gene lookup returns CDR1 LGHNA and CDR2 YNFKEQ. V gave up 0 bases and J gave up 9 bases, with 5 bases separating them. The CDR3 coding sequence is TGTGCCAGCAGCCAAGATCTTAGGGAGCTGTTTTTT. As protein: CASSQDLRELFF.

This clonotype appeared a few times. The chain is built from TRBV6-5 and TRBJ2-1, with D unresolved. The CDR3 spans 18 residues. Per the germline V gene, CDR1 is MNHEY and CDR2 is SVGAGI. V was clipped by 1 base and J by 5 bases, with 21 bases between them. The CDR3 DNA is TGTGCCAGCAGTTACTTGATCCCCACCCAAATACAAGACAATGAGCAGTTCTTC. Translating it yields CASSYLIPTQIQDNEQFF.

The V call is TRBV6-2 or TRBV6-3, the J call TRBJ2-2, with D hard to call. The CDR3 runs 14 residues. The germline V gene has CDR1 MNHEY and CDR2 SVGEGT. V was clipped by 10 bases and J by 2 bases, with 14 bases between them. CDR3 region: CATQSFSNTGELFF. CDR3 in DNA: TGTGCCACACAAAGTTTTTCCAACACCGGGGAGCTGTTTTTT.

Of note for this clonotype: With a much larger clone just one base away, this may be a read error. The CDR3 loop reads CASSRAVHEQYF. The CDR3 DNA reads as TGTGCCAGCAGTCGGGCTGTACACGAGCAGTACTTC. V is TRBV6-6 and J is TRBJ2-7; D call uncertain. The CDR3 extends over 12 amino acids. Germline V gene data show CDR1 as MNHNY and CDR2 as SVGAGI (reference sequence). V lost 5 bases and J 5 bases, leaving 10 bases between the germline ends.

V is TRBV6-1 and J is TRBJ2-7; D uncertain. V was pared by 4 bases and J by 3 bases, with 10 bases between. Germline CDR1 and CDR2: MNHNS and SASEGT. The CDR3 length is 13 residues. CDR3 protein: CASSAGSNYEQYF. CDR3 nucleotides: TGTGCCAGCAGTGCCGGGTCGAACTACGAGCAGTACTTC.

V and J are TRBV28 and TRBJ1-4; 8 bases match TRBD1. The CDR3 runs 15 residues. With 7 bases clipped from V and 8 bases from J, the junction kept 12 bases outside the gene matches. The germline gives CDR1 MDHEN, CDR2 SYDVKM. CDR3 sequence (DNA): TGTGCCAGCACCTTCCAGGGGGCGCAGGGGGAAAAACTGTTTTTT. Residues: CASTFQGAQGEKLFF.

The rearrangement uses TRBV15 and TRBJ2-2; 8 bases line up with TRBD2. The CDR3 length is 17 residues. Trimming removed 0 bases from V and 0 bases from J; junction bases left unmatched: 3. Per the germline V gene, CDR1 is LNHNV and CDR2 is YYDKDF (reference sequence). As DNA, the CDR3 is TGTGCCACCAGCAGAGATCTGACTAGCGCGAACACCGGGGAGCTGTTTTTT. This codes for CATSRDLTSANTGELFF.

This clonotype has only a few counts. The rearrangement links TRBV18 to TRBJ2-1; TRBD1 might be the D (5 bases). This CDR3 spans 14 amino acids. Trimming stripped 7 bases from V and 3 bases from J, with 13 bases between. CDR1 is KGHSH and CDR2 is LQKENI in the germline V gene. For the CDR3, the DNA is TGTGCCAGCTACCCCGACAGATTCTACAATGAGCAGTTCTTC. Protein: CASYPDRFYNEQFF.

V and J are TRBV9 and TRBJ2-3; D may be TRBD1 or TRBD2 (7 bases each). CDR1 SGDLS and CDR2 YYNGEE come from the germline V gene. Deletions cut 0 bases from V and 3 bases from J, with 26 bases between. The CDR3 length is 20 residues. The CDR3, as DNA: TGTGCCAGCAGCGTAGCTCGACAGGGAGGGGGGGCACTAGCGACAGATACGCAGTATTTT. Its translation is CASSVARQGGGALATDTQYF.

The rearrangement links TRBV7-3 to TRBJ2-1, with D tentatively TRBD1 or TRBD2 (6 bases each). Germline V gene sequence: CDR1 SGHTA, CDR2 FQGTGA. V lost 2 bases, J lost 8 bases, and 13 bases lay in between. The CDR3 covers 14 residues. The CDR3 coding sequence is TGTGCCAGCAGCTTACGGGGGCGCTCGGATGAGCAGTTCTTC. Translation: CASSLRGRSDEQFF.

This clonotype turned up a few times. V is TRBV15 and J is TRBJ2-4; TRBD1 matches at 9 bases. Near its end, the DNA agrees better with TRBJ2-7, so the J call may be wrong. CDR3 length equals 18 residues. Looked up from germline, CDR1 is LNHNV and CDR2 is YYDKDF (reference sequence). DNA of the CDR3: TGTGCCACCAGCAGAGGTGGGGGTCGGACAGGGGCGATCTACGAGCAGTACTTC. Amino acids: CATSRGGGRTGAIYEQYF.

This chain uses TRBV7-2 with TRBJ2-7; 9 positions match TRBD2. Germline assignment: CDR1 SGHTA and CDR2 FQGNSA. This CDR3 has 15 amino acids. J was trimmed by 5 bases and V by 7 bases; bases with no gene match: 12. The CDR3 DNA follows: TGTGCCAGCAAATCATCGGCGGGGGGGCTGGACGAGCAGTACTTC. Residues: CASKSSAGGLDEQYF.

Here the CDR3 reads CASSFRRTSGSSYEQYF. The CDR3 DNA reads TGTGCCAGCAGTTTTAGGCGAACTAGCGGATCAAGCTACGAGCAGTACTTC. The rearrangement links TRBV27 to TRBJ2-4, with 8 bases matching TRBD2. The DNA end lines up better with TRBJ2-7; the J call may be wrong. This CDR3 has 17 residues. CDR1 is MNHEY, CDR2 SMNVEV, per germline (reference sequence).

The V and J genes are TRBV9 and TRBJ2-1; the match to TRBD1 covers 8 bases. The CDR3 has 14 residues. The ends lost 4 bases at V and 10 bases at J; junction bases unmatched: 10. Germline loops: CDR1 SGDLS, CDR2 YYNGEE. In DNA form, the CDR3 reads TGTGCCAGCAGCACCCACTCGGACAGGGCCGAGCAGTTCTTC. Protein product: CASSTHSDRAEQFF.

V gene TRBV7-2 combines with J gene TRBJ1-2; perhaps TRBD1 as D (6 bases). Germline lookup yields CDR1 SGHTA and CDR2 FQGNSA. The V and J ends lost 3 bases and 9 bases respectively, with 11 bases between them. The CDR3 length is 12 residues. This chain's CDR3 is CASSFTGWSYTF. CDR3 nucleotide sequence: TGTGCCAGCAGCTTTACAGGGTGGAGCTACACCTTC.

The chain uses TRBV30 and TRBJ1-5, with TRBD1 matching over 8 bases. Germline V CDR1 and CDR2: GTSNPN, SVGIG (reference sequence). V dropped 3 bases and J dropped 5; count of bases not matched to a gene: 6. The CDR3 length is 14 residues. CDR3: CAWRQTGGDQPQHF. The CDR3 bases are TGTGCCTGGAGGCAAACAGGGGGTGATCAGCCCCAGCATTTT.

This clonotype has a handful of counts. V and J are TRBV27 and TRBJ2-1, with TRBD2 matching 8 bases. CDR3 length: 13 amino acids. Per the germline V gene, CDR1 is MNHEY and CDR2 is SMNVEV (reference sequence). After removal of 2 bases from V and 9 bases from J, the junction contained 3 bases not matched to a gene. In DNA, the CDR3 is TGTGCCAGCAGTTTAAGCGGGAGTCCTGAGCAGTTCTTC. It codes for CASSLSGSPEQFF.